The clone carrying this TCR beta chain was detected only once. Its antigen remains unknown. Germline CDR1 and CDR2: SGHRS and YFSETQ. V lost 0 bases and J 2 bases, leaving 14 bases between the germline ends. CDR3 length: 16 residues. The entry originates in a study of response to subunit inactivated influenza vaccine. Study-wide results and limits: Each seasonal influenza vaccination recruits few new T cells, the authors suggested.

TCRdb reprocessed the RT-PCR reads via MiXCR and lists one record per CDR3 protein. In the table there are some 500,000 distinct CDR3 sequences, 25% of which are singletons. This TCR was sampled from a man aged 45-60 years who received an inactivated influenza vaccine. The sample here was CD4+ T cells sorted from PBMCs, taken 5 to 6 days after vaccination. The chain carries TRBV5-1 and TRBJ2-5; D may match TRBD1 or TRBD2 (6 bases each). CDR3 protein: CASSLGLKGGQETQYF. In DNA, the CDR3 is TGCGCCAGCAGCTTGGGGCTTAAGGGGGGACAAGAGACCCAGTACTTC.